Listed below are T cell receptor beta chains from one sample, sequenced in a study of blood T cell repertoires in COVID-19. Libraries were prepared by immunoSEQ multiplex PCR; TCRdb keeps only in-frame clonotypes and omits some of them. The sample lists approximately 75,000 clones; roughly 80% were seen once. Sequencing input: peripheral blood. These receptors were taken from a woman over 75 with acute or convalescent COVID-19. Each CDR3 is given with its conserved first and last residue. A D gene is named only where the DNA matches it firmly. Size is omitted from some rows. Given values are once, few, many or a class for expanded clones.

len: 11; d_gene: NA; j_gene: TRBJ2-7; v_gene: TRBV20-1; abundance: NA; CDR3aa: CSAHEGGEQYF; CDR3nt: TGCAGCGCTCATGAGGGCGGCGAGCAGTACTTC
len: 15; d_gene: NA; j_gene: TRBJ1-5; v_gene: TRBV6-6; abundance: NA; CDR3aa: CASSYYTGRGQPQHF; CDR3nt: TGTGCCAGCAGTTACTATACAGGTCGCGGTCAGCCCCAGCATTTT
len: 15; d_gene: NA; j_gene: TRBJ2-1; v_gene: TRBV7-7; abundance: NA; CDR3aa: CASSPQGVGGNEQFF; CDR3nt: TGTGCTAGCAGCCCCCAGGGAGTCGGGGGAAATGAGCAGTTCTTC
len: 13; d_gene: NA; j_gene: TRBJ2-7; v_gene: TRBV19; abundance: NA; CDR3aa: CASSIGNSYEQYF; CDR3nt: TGTGCCAGTAGTATCGGGAACAGCTACGAGCAGTACTTC
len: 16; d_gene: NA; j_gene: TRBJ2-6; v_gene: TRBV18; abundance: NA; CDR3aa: CASSPTGPSGANVLTF; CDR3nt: TGTGCCAGCTCACCTACAGGTCCCTCTGGGGCCAACGTCCTGACTTTC
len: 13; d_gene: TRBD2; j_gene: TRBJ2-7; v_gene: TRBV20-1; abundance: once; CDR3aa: CSASTSGVSEQYF; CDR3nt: TGCAGTGCTAGTACTAGCGGGGTTTCCGAGCAGTACTTC
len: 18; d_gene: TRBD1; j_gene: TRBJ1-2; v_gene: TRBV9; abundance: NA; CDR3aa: CASSVEGTGGIGWYGYTF; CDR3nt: TGTGCCAGCAGCGTAGAGGGGACAGGGGGAATTGGGTGGTATGGCTACACCTTC
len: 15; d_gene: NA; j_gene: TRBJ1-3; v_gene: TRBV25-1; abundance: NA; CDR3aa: CASSDFGVLGNTIYF; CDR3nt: TGTGCCAGCAGTGATTTTGGAGTTTTAGGAAACACCATATATTTT
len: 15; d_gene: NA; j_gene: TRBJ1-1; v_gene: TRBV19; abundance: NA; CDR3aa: CASRDGGGPNTEAFF; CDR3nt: TGTGCCAGTAGGGATGGCGGGGGGCCGAACACTGAAGCTTTCTTT
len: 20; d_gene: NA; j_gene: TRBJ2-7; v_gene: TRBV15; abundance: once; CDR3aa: CATSRERLASTTTTRGEQYF; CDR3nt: TGTGCCACCAGCAGAGAACGTCTGGCCTCAACCACCACAACCCGGGGCGAGCAGTACTTC
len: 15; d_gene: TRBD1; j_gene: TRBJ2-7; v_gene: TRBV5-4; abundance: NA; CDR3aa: CASSGDRQGGYEQYF; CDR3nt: TGTGCCAGCAGCGGAGATCGACAGGGCGGCTACGAGCAGTACTTC
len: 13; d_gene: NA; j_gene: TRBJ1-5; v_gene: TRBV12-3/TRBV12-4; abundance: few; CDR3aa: CASSGEGRQPQHF; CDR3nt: TGTGCCAGCAGCGGGGAAGGGCGGCAGCCCCAGCATTTT
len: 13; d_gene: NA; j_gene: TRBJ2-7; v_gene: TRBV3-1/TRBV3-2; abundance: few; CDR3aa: CASASERAGEQYF; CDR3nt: TGTGCCAGCGCCAGTGAGAGGGCGGGGGAGCAGTACTTC
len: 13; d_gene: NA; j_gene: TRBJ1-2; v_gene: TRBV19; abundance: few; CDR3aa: CASSIAVNYGYTF; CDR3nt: TGTGCCAGTAGTATAGCGGTTAACTATGGCTACACCTTC
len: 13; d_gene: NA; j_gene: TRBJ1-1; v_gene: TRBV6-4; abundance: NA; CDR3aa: CASSDEGVTEAFF; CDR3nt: TGTGCCAGCAGTGACGAGGGAGTCACTGAAGCTTTCTTT
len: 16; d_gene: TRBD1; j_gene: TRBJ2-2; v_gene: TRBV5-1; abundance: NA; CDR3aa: CASSLRTGQNTGELFF; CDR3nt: TGCGCCAGCAGCTTGCGGACAGGACAGAACACCGGGGAGCTGTTTTTT
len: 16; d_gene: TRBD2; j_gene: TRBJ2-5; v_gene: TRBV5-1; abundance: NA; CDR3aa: CASSPRLAGYAETQYF; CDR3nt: TGCGCCAGCAGCCCGCGACTAGCGGGGTACGCGGAGACCCAGTACTTC
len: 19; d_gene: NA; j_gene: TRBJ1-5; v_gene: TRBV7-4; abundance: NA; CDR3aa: CASSLDRGTDRHSNQPQHF; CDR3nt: TGTGCCAGCAGCTTAGACCGGGGGACCGACAGACATAGCAATCAGCCCCAGCATTTT
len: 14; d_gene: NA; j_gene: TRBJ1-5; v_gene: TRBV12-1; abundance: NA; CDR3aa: CASSARGGGQPQHF; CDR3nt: TGTGCCAGCAGCGCCCGCGGGGGTGGTCAGCCCCAGCATTTT
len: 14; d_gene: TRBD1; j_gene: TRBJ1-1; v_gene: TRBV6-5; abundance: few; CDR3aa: CASRDRGDNTEAFF; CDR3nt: TGTGCCAGCAGAGACAGGGGGGACAACACTGAAGCTTTCTTT
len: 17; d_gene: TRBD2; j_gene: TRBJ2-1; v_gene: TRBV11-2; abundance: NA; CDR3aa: CASSPGTSGGATREQFF; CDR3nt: TGTGCCAGCAGCCCTGGGACTAGCGGGGGGGCCACCCGTGAGCAGTTCTTC
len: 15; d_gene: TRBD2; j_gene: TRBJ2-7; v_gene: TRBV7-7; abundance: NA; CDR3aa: CASSLFASGQYEQYF; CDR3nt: TGTGCTAGCAGCTTATTTGCTAGCGGACAATACGAGCAGTACTTC
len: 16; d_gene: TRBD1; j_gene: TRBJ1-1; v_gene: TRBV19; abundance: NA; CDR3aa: CASSKGQGAGVSEAFF; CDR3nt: TGTGCCAGTAGTAAGGGGCAGGGGGCGGGCGTCTCTGAAGCTTTCTTT
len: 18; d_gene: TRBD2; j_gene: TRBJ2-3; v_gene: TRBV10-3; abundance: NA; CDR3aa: CAISEPSTSGGPVDTQYF; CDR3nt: TGTGCCATCAGTGAGCCCTCGACTAGCGGGGGGCCGGTAGATACGCAGTATTTT
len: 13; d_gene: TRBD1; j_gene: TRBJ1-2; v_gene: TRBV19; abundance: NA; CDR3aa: CASVGQPNYGYTF; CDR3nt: TGTGCCAGCGTGGGACAGCCAAACTATGGCTACACCTTC
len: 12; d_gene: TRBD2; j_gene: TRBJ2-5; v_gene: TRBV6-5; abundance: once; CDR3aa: CASSRGVETQYF; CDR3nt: TGTGCCAGCAGCCGGGGGGTAGAGACCCAGTACTTC
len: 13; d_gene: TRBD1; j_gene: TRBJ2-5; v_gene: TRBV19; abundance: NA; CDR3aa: CASKRQGRETQYF; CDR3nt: TGTGCCAGTAAAAGACAGGGCAGAGAGACCCAGTACTTC
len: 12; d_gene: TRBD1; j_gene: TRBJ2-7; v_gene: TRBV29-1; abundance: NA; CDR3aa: CSVGDRGSEQYF; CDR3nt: TGCAGCGTTGGGGACAGGGGGTCCGAGCAGTACTTC
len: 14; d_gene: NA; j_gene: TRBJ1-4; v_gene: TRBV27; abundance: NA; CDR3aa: CASSYSGIDEKLFF; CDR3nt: TGTGCCAGCAGTTACTCAGGGATAGATGAAAAACTGTTTTTT
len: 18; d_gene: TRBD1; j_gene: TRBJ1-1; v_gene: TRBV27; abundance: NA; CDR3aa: CASSPGDRGWVSNTEAFF; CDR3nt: TGTGCCAGCAGTCCCGGGGACAGGGGATGGGTGTCGAACACTGAAGCTTTCTTT
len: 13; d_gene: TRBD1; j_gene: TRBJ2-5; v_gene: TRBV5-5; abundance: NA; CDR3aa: CASSWGQKETQYF; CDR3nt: TGTGCCAGCAGCTGGGGACAGAAAGAGACCCAGTACTTC
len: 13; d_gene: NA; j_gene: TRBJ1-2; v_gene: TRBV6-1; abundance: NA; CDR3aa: CASSESGNYGYTF; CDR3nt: TGTGCCAGCAGTGAAAGCGGTAACTATGGCTACACCTTC
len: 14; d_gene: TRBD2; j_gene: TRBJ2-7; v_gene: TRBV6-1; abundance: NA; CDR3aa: CASSEGTSRREQYF; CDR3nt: TGTGCCAGCAGTGAGGGGACTAGCCGGCGCGAGCAGTACTTC
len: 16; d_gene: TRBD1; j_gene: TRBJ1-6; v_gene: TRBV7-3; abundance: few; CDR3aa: CASSLSGTAYNSPLHF; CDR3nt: TGTGCCAGCAGCTTAAGCGGGACAGCCTATAATTCACCCCTCCACTTT
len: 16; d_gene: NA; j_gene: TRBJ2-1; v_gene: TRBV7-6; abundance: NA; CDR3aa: CASSLLGGSSYNEQFF; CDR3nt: TGTGCCAGCAGCTTATTGGGGGGAAGCTCCTACAATGAGCAGTTCTTC
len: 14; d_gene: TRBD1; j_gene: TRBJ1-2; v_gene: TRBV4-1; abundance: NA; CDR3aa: CASSRPDRAYGYTF; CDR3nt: TGCGCCAGCAGCCGCCCGGACAGGGCCTACGGCTACACCTTC
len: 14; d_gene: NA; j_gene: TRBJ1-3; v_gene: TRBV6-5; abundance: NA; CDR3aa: CASSRLSSGNTIYF; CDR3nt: TGTGCCAGCAGTCGACTAAGCTCTGGAAACACCATATATTTT
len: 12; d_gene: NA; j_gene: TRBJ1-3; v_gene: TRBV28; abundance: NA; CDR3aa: CASSRQLNTIYF; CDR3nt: TGTGCCAGCAGTCGACAGTTGAACACCATATATTTT
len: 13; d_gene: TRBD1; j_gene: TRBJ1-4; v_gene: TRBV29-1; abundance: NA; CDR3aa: CSVGGQGGEKLFF; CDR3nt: TGCAGCGTTGGGGGACAGGGTGGTGAAAAACTGTTTTTT
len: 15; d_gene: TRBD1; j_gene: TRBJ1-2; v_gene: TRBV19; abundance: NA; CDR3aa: CASSIEGSGQYGYTF; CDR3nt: TGTGCCAGTAGTATAGAAGGTTCGGGACAGTATGGCTACACCTTC
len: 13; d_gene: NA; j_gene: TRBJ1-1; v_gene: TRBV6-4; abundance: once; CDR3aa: CASGRQANTEAFF; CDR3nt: TGTGCCAGCGGGAGACAGGCGAACACTGAAGCTTTCTTT
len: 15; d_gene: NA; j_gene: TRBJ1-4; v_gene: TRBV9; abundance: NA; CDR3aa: CASSPNPPTNEKLFF; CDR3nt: TGTGCCAGCAGCCCTAACCCGCCAACTAATGAAAAACTGTTTTTT
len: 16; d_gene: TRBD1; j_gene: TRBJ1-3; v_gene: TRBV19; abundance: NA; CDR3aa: CASSIGPDRVTDTIYF; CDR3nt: TGTGCCAGTAGTATAGGACCGGACAGGGTGACAGACACCATATATTTT
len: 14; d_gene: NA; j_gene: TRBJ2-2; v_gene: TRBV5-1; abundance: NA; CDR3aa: CASSSGHPAGELFF; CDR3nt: TGCGCCAGCAGCTCTGGGCACCCCGCTGGGGAGCTGTTTTTT
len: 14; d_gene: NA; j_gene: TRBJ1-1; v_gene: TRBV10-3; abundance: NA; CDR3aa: CAIRAREVDTEAFF; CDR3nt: TGTGCCATCAGGGCCAGGGAGGTGGACACTGAAGCTTTCTTT
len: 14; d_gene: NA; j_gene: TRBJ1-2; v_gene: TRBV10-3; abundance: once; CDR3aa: CAISDRQDSHGYTF; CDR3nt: TGTGCCATCAGTGACAGACAGGACTCTCATGGCTACACCTTC
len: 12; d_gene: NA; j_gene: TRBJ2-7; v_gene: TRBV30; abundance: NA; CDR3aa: CAWSVQGYEQYF; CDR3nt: TGTGCCTGGAGTGTACAGGGATACGAGCAGTACTTC
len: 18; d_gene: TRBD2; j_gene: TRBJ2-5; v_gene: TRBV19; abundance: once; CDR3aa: CASSLGLAGGSLGETQYF; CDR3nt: TGTGCCAGTAGTCTGGGACTAGCGGGGGGTTCACTAGGAGAGACCCAGTACTTC
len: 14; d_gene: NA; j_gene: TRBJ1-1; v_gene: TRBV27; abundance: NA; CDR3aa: CASSPRQENTEAFF; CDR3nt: TGTGCCAGCAGTCCAAGACAGGAGAACACTGAAGCTTTCTTT
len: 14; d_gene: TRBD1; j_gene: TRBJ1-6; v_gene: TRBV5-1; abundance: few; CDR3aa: CASSSRTGQAPLHF; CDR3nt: TGCGCCAGCAGCTCCCGGACAGGGCAGGCACCCCTCCACTTT
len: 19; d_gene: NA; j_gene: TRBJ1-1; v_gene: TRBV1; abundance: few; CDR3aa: CTSSLARTGCPPWTYEAFF; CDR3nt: TGCACCAGCAGCCTTGCCCGAACAGGGTGTCCCCCCTGGACCTATGAAGCTTTCTTT
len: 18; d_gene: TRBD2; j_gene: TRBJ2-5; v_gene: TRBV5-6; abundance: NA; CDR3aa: CASSLGLGLAGSRETQYF; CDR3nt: TGTGCCAGCAGCTTGGGCCTCGGACTAGCGGGGTCCCGGGAGACCCAGTACTTC
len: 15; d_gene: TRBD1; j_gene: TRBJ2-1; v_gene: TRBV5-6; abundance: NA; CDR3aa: CASGQPGTGKNEQFF; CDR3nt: TGTGCCAGCGGCCAGCCCGGGACAGGGAAAAATGAGCAGTTCTTC
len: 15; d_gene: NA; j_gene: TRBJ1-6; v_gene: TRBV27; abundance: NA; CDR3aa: CASSWGTNHNSPLHF; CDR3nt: TGTGCCAGCAGCTGGGGGACAAATCATAATTCACCCCTCCACTTT
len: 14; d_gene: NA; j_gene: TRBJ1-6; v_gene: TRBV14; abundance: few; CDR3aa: CASSQWQYNSPLHF; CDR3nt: TGTGCCAGCAGCCAATGGCAGTATAATTCACCCCTCCACTTT